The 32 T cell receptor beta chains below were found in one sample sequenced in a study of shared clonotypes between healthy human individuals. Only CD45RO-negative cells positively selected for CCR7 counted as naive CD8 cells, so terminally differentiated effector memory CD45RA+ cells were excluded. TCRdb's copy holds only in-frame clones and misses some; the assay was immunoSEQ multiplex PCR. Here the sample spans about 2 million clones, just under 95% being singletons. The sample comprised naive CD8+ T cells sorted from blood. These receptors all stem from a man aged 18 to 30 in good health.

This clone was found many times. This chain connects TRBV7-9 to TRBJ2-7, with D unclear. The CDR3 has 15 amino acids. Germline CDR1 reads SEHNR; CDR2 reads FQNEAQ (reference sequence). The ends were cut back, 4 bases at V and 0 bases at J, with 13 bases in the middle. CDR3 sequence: CASSSLQRASYEQYF. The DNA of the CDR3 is TGTGCCAGCAGCTCGCTCCAGCGAGCCTCCTACGAGCAGTACTTC.

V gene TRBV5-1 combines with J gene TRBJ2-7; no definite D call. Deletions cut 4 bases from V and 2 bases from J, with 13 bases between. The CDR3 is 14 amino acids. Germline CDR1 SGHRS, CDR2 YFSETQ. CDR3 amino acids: CASSPWEIAYEQYF. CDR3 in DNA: TGCGCCAGCAGCCCGTGGGAAATAGCCTACGAGCAGTACTTC.

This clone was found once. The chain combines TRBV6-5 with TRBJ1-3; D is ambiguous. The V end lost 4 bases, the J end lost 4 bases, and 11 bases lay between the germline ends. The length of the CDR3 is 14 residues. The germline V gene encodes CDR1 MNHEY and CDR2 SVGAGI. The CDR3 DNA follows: TGTGCCAGCAGTTCACACGGACCGGGAAACACCATATATTTT. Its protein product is CASSSHGPGNTIYF.

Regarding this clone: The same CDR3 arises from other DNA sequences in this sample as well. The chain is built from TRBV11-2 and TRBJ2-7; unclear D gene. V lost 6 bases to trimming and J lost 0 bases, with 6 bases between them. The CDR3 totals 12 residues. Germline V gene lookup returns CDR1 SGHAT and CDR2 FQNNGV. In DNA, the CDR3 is TGTGCCAGCAGTCCTAACTCCTACGAGCAGTACTTC. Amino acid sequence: CASSPNSYEQYF.

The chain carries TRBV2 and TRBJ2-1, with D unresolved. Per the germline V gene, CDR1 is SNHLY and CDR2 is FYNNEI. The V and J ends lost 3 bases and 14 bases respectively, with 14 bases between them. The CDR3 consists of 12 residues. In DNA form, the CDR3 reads TGTGCCAGCAGTGATAGAATGGAAGGGAAGTTCTTC. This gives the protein CASSDRMEGKFF. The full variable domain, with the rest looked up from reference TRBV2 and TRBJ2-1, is EPEVTQTPSHQVTQMGQEVILRCVPISNHLYFYWYRQILGQKVEFLVSFYNNEISEKSEIFDDQFSVERPDGSNFTLKIRSTKLEDSAMYFCASSDRMEGKFFGPGTRLTVL.

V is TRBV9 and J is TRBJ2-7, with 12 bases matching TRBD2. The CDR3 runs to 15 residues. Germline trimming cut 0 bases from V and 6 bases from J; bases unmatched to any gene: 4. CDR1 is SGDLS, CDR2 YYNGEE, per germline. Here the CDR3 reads CASSVGPSGRAEQYF. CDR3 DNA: TGTGCCAGCAGCGTAGGTCCTAGCGGGAGGGCCGAGCAGTACTTC.

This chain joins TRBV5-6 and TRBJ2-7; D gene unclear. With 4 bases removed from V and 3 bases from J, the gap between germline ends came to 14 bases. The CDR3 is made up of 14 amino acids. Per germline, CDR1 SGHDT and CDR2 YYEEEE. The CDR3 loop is CASSRFDKVYEQYF. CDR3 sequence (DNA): TGTGCCAGCAGCCGGTTCGATAAGGTCTACGAGCAGTACTTC.

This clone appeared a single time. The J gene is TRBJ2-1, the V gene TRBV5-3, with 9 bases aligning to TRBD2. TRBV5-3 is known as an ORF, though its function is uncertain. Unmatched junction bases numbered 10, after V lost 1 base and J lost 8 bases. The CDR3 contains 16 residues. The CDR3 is CARSLFSPLAGDEQFF. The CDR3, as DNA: TGTGCCAGAAGCTTGTTTTCCCCACTAGCGGGCGATGAGCAGTTCTTC.

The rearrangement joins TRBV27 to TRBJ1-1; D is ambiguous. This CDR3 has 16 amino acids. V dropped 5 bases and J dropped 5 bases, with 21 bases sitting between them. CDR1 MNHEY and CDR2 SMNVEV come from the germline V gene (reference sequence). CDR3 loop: CASSPAWVPGSTEAFF. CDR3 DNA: TGTGCCAGCAGTCCTGCCTGGGTTCCCGGGAGTACTGAAGCTTTCTTT.

For the CDR3, the DNA is TGCAGCGTTGATCAGAGCGGCTCCTACGAGCAGTACTTC. Residues: CSVDQSGSYEQYF. The chain joins TRBV29-1 to TRBJ2-7, with D perhaps TRBD2 (5 bases). V lost 3 bases and J 0 bases, leaving 9 bases between the germline ends. The CDR3 sequence is 13 residues long. Germline CDR1 is SQVTM and CDR2 is ANQGSEA.

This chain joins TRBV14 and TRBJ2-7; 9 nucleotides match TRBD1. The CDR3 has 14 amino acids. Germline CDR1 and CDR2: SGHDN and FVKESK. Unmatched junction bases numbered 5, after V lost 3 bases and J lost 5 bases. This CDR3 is CASSHGTGIHEQYF. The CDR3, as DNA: TGTGCCAGCAGCCACGGGACAGGGATCCACGAGCAGTACTTC.

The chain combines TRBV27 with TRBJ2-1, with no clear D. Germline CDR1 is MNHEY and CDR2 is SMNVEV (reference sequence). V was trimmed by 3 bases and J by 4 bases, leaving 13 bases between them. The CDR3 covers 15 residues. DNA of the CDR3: TGTGCCAGCAGTTTGCCCTCGGACCTTTACAATGAGCAGTTCTTC. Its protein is CASSLPSDLYNEQFF.

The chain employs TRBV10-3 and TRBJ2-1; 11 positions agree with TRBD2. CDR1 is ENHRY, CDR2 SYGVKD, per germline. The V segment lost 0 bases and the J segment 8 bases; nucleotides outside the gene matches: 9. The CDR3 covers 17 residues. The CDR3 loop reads CAISESGFTSGSDEQFF. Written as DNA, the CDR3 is TGTGCCATCAGTGAGTCGGGGTTCACTAGCGGGAGCGATGAGCAGTTCTTC.

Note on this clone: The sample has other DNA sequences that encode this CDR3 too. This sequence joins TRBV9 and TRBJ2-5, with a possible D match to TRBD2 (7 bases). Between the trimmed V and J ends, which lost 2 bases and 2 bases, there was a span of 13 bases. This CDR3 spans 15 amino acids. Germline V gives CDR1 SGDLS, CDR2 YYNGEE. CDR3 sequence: CASSVEGGTQETQYF. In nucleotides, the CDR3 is TGTGCCAGCAGCGTGGAGGGGGGGACGCAAGAGACCCAGTACTTC.

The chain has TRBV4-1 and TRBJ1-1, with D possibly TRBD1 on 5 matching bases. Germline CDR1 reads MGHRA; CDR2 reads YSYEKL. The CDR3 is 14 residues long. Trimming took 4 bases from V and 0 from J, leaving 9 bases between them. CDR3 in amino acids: CASSPRQLNTEAFF. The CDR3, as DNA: TGCGCCAGCAGCCCTCGACAGTTGAACACTGAAGCTTTCTTT.

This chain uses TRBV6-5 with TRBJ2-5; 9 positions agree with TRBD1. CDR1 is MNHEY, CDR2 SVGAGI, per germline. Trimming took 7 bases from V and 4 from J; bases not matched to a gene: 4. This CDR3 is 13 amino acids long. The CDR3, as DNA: TGTGCCAGCACCAGACAGGGGGGAGAGACCCAGTACTTC. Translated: CASTRQGGETQYF.

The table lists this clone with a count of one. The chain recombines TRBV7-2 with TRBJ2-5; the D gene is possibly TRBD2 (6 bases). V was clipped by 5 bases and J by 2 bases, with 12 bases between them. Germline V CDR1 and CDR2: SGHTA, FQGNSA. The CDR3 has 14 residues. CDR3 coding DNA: TGTGCCAGCAGCCGGGGGTGGGGGCAAGAGACCCAGTACTTC. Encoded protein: CASSRGWGQETQYF.

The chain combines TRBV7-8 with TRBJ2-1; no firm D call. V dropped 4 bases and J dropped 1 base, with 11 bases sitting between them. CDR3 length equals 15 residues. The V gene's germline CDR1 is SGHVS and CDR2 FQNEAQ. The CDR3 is CASSSLGFSYNEQFF. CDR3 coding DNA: TGTGCCAGCAGCTCGTTGGGATTTTCCTACAATGAGCAGTTCTTC. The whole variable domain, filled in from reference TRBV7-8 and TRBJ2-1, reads GAGVSQSPRYKVAKRGQDVALRCDPISGHVSLFWYQQALGQGPEFLTYFQNEAQLDKSGLPSDRFFAERPEGSVSTLKIQRTQQEDSAVYLCASSSLGFSYNEQFFGPGTRLTVL.

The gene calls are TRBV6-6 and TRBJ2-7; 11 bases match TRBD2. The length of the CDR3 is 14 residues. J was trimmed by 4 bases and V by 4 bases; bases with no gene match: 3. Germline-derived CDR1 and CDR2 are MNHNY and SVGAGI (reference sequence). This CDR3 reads CASSLLAGVYEQYF. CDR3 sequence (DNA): TGTGCCAGCAGTTTACTAGCGGGGGTATACGAGCAGTACTTC.

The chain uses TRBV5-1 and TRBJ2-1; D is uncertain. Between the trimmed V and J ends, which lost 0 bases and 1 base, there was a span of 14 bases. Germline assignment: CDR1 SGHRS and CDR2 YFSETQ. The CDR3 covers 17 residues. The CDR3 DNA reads TGCGCCAGCAGCTTGGAGGGCCAATCATCATCCTACAATGAGCAGTTCTTC. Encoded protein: CASSLEGQSSSYNEQFF.

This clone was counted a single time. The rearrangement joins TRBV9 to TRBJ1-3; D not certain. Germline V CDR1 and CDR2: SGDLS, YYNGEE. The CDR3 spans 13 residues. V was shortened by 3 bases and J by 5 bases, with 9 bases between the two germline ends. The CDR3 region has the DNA TGTGCCAGCAGCGGCGACGGACGAAACACCATATATTTT. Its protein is CASSGDGRNTIYF.

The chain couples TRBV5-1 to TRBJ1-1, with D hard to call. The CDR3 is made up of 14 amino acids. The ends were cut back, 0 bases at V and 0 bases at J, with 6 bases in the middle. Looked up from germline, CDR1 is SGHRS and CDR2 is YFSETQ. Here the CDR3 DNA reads TGCGCCAGCAGCTTGGCTGACATGAACACTGAAGCTTTCTTT. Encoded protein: CASSLADMNTEAFF. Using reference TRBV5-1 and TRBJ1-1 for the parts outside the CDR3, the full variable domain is KAGVTQTPRYLIKTRGQQVTLSCSPISGHRSVSWYQQTPGQGLQFLFEYFSETQRNKGNFPGRFSGRQFSNSRSEMNVSTLELGDSALYLCASSLADMNTEAFFGQGTRLTVV.

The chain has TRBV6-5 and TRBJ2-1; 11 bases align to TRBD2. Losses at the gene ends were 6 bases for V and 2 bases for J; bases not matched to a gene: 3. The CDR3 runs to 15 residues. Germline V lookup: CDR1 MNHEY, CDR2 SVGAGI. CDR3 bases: TGTGCCAGCAGCATTAGCGGGGGGGCCTACAATGAGCAGTTCTTC. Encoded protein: CASSISGGAYNEQFF.

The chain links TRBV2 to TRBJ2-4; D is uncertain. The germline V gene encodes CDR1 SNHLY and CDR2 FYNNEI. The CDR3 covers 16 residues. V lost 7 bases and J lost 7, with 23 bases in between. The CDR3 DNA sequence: TGTGCCAGCACCGAACAGCCAGCCCTCTTCAGGAACATTCAGTACTTC. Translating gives CASTEQPALFRNIQYF.

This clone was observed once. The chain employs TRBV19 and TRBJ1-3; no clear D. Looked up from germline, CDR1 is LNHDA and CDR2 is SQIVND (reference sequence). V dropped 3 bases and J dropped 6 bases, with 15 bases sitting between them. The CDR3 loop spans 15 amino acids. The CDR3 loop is CASSITPGTKNTIYF. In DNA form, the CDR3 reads TGTGCCAGTAGTATTACCCCGGGAACTAAAAACACCATATATTTT.

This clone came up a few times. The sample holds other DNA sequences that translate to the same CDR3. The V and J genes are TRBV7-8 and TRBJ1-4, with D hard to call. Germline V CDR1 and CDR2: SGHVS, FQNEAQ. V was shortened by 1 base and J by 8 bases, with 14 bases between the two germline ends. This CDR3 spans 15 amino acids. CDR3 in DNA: TGTGCCAGCAGCTTAGTATTAGGTCTTGGGGAAAAACTGTTTTTT. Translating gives CASSLVLGLGEKLFF. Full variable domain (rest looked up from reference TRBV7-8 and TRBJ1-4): GAGVSQSPRYKVAKRGQDVALRCDPISGHVSLFWYQQALGQGPEFLTYFQNEAQLDKSGLPSDRFFAERPEGSVSTLKIQRTQQEDSAVYLCASSLVLGLGEKLFFGSGTQLSVL.

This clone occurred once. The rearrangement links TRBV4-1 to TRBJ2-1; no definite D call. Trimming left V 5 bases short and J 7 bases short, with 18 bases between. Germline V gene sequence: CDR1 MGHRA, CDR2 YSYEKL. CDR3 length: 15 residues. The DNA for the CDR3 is TGCGCCAGCAGCTTTAGGCCTTCCGACGGGAATGAGCAGTTCTTC. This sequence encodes CASSFRPSDGNEQFF.

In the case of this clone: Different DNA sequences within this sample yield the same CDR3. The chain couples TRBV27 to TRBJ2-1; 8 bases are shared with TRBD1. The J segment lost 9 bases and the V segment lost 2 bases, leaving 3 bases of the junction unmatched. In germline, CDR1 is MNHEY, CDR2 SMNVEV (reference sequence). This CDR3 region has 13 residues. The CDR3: CASSLAGGGEQFF. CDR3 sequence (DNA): TGTGCCAGCAGTTTAGCAGGGGGCGGTGAGCAGTTCTTC.

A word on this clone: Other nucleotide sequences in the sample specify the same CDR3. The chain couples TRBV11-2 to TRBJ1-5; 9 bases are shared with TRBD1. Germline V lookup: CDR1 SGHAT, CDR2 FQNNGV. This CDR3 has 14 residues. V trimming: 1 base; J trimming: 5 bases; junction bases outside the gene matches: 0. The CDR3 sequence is CASSLGTGDQPQHF. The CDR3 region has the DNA TGTGCCAGCAGCTTAGGGACAGGGGATCAGCCCCAGCATTTT.

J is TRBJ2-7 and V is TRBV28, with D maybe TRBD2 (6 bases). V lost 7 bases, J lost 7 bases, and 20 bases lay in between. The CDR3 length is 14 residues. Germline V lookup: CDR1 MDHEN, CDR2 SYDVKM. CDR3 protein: CASTPAAGRWEQYF. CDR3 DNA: TGTGCCAGCACCCCGGCGGCAGGGAGGTGGGAGCAGTACTTC.

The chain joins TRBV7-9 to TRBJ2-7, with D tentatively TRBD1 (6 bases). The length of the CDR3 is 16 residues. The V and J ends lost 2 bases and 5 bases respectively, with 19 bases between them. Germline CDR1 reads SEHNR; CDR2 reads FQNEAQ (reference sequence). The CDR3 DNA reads TGTGCCAGCAGCTTATGGCAGGGGACCCCCACCGACGAGCAGTACTTC. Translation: CASSLWQGTPTDEQYF. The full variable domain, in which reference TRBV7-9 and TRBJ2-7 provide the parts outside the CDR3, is DTGVSQNPRHKITKRGQNVTFRCDPISEHNRLYWYRQTLGQGPEFLTYFQNEAQLEKSRLLSDRFSAERPKGSFSTLEIQRTEQGDSAMYLCASSLWQGTPTDEQYFGPGTRLTVT.

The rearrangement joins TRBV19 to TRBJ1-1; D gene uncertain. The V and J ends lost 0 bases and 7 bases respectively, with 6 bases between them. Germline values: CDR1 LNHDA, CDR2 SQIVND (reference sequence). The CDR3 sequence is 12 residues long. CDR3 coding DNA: TGTGCCAGTAGTATAGATCTTAATGAAGCTTTCTTT. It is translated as CASSIDLNEAFF.